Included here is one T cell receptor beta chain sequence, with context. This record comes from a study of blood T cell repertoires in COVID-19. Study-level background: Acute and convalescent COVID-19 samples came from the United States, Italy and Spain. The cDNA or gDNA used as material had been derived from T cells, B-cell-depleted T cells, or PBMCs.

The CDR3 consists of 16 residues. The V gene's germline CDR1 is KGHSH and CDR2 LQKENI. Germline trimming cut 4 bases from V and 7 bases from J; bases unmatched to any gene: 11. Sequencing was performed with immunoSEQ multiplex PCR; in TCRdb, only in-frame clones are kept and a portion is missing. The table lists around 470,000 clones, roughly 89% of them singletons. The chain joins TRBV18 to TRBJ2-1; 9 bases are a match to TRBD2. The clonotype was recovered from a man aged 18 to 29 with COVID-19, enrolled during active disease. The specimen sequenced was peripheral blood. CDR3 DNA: TGTGCCAGCTCACGGGCGGGAGGGCCCTCGAAAAATGAGCAGTTCTTC. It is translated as CASSRAGGPSKNEQFF.